Below, 14 T cell receptor beta chains from the same sample are listed, as sequenced in a study of blood T cell repertoires in COVID-19. Profiled with immunoSEQ multiplex PCR; TCRdb holds only in-frame clones, not every one. The sample shows 150,000 or so clones, around 67% of them seen only once. Sequencing was done on a sample of peripheral blood. These receptors all stem from a woman of 80 years or more with acute or convalescent COVID-19.

This chain joins TRBV7-7 and TRBJ1-4; the D gene is possibly TRBD1 (5 bases). This CDR3 comprises 16 residues. V was cut by 2 bases and J by 0 bases, with 10 bases left in between. Germline CDR1 is SSHAT and CDR2 is FNYEAQ (reference sequence). Written as DNA, the CDR3 is TGTGCCAGCAGCTTAATCAGGGTTGCAACTAATGAAAAACTGTTTTTT. Its translation: CASSLIRVATNEKLFF.

Of note for this clone: The sample holds other DNA sequences that translate to the same CDR3. This chain links TRBV2 with TRBJ2-1; the match to TRBD1 covers 9 bases. V shed 3 bases and J 0 bases; nucleotides not matched to a gene: 0. From germline, CDR1 is SNHLY and CDR2 FYNNEI. The CDR3 covers 15 residues. The CDR3: CASSEDRGSYNEQFF. In DNA form, the CDR3 reads TGTGCCAGCAGTGAGGACAGGGGCTCCTACAATGAGCAGTTCTTC.

The gene calls are TRBV5-1 and TRBJ1-2; the match to TRBD1 covers 7 bases. This CDR3 spans 12 amino acids. Germline values: CDR1 SGHRS, CDR2 YFSETQ. J gave up 5 bases and V 3 bases, and 1 base lay outside the gene matches. The CDR3 here is CASSSQGYGYTF. CDR3 sequence (DNA): TGCGCCAGCAGCTCACAGGGGTATGGCTACACCTTC.

The genes are TRBV5-1 and TRBJ2-1; 8 positions match TRBD2. Unmatched junction bases numbered 4, after V lost 4 bases and J lost 4 bases. CDR1 is SGHRS and CDR2 is YFSETQ in the germline V gene. The CDR3 sequence is 14 residues long. The CDR3 bases are TGCGCCAGCAGCAGGCGGGAGGAGTACAATGAGCAGTTCTTC. Translation gives CASSRREEYNEQFF.

The J gene is TRBJ1-6, the V gene TRBV27; TRBD1 is a possible D gene (6 bases). The V end lost 6 bases, the J end lost 3 bases, and 12 bases lay between the germline ends. This CDR3 is 15 amino acids long. CDR1 is MNHEY and CDR2 is SMNVEV in the germline V gene (reference sequence). The CDR3 DNA reads as TGTGCCAGCAGAAGCGGACAGTTCTATAATTCACCCCTCCACTTT. It yields the protein CASRSGQFYNSPLHF.

Written as DNA, the CDR3 is TGTGCCAGCAGCGCCGTCCCGTTAGGCGGGATTAACACCGGGGAGCTGTTTTTT. It encodes CASSAVPLGGINTGELFF. This chain connects TRBV9 to TRBJ2-2; a weak D match, TRBD2 (6 bases). Deletions cut 3 bases from V and 2 bases from J, with 20 bases between. Germline-derived CDR1 and CDR2 are SGDLS and YYNGEE. This CDR3 is built from 18 residues.

This clone showed up just a few times. The gene calls are TRBV5-1 and TRBJ2-5; 7 bases align to TRBD1. CDR3 length: 14 amino acids. With 3 bases clipped from V and 1 base from J, the junction kept 3 bases outside the gene matches. CDR1 and CDR2 (germline): SGHRS, YFSETQ. The CDR3 nucleotides are TGCGCCAGCAGCTCGGGGACAGTCCAAGAGACCCAGTACTTC. Its protein product is CASSSGTVQETQYF.

This chain uses TRBV5-1 with TRBJ2-3, with 10 bases that match TRBD2. CDR1 is SGHRS, CDR2 YFSETQ, per germline. This CDR3 region has 17 residues. With 5 bases clipped from V and 3 bases from J, the junction kept 12 bases outside the gene matches. CDR3 DNA: TGCGCCAGCAGGTCAGGACAGCGGGAGGGCCCGACAGATACGCAGTATTTT. Translated, it gives CASRSGQREGPTDTQYF.

The chain links TRBV30 to TRBJ2-5; possibly TRBD1 for D (6 bases). CDR3 length: 12 residues. CDR1 is GTSNPN, CDR2 SVGIG, per germline (reference sequence). V lost 5 bases to trimming and J lost 5 bases, with 12 bases between them. DNA of the CDR3: TGTGCCTGGGCAAGACAGGAGGAGACCCAGTACTTC. Encoded protein: CAWARQEETQYF.

The chain employs TRBV7-9 and TRBJ2-3, with TRBD2 matching 8 bases. Trimming at V came to 2 bases and at J to 4 bases, leaving 2 bases not matched to a gene. The CDR3 has 14 amino acids. CDR1 and CDR2 (germline): SEHNR, FQNEAQ (reference sequence). The chain's CDR3 is CASSLSGSSDTQYF. In DNA, the CDR3 is TGTGCCAGCAGCTTAAGCGGGAGCTCAGATACGCAGTATTTT.

The chain combines TRBV21-1 with TRBJ2-7; TRBD1, the table's D call, lacks a check against the DNA. TRBV21-1 is a pseudogene locus. The CDR3 extends over 13 amino acids. The CDR3 here is CASSKGADYEQYF. The CDR3 nucleotides are TGTGCCAGCAGCAAAGGGGCAGACTACGAGCAGTACTTC.

This chain links TRBV6-5 with TRBJ2-7, with D possibly matching TRBD1 (6 bases). V was clipped by 6 bases and J by 2 bases, with 14 bases between them. The CDR3 totals 14 residues. CDR1 and CDR2 from the germline V gene are MNHEY and SVGAGI. Here the CDR3 DNA reads TGTGCCAGCAGCACGAGACAGGCTACCTACGAGCAGTACTTC. Translating gives CASSTRQATYEQYF.

The rearrangement joins TRBV2 to TRBJ2-1; 9 bases line up with TRBD2. V was pared by 8 bases and J by 8 bases, with 16 bases of the junction left unmatched. Germline V gene lookup returns CDR1 SNHLY and CDR2 FYNNEI. This CDR3 is built from 16 residues. In DNA form, the CDR3 reads TGTGCCAGCGGTGGGACTAGGCTAGCGGGAATCTATGAGCAGTTCTTC. Amino acid sequence: CASGGTRLAGIYEQFF.

The rearrangement joins TRBV11-2 to TRBJ2-4; the D gene is possibly TRBD2 (5 bases). This CDR3 is built from 14 residues. Per germline, CDR1 SGHAT and CDR2 FQNNGV. Trimming removed 4 bases at V and 2 bases at J, with 9 bases between. The CDR3 nucleotides are TGTGCCAGCAGCTCCAGCGGCACCAAAAACATTCAGTACTTC. Its translation is CASSSSGTKNIQYF. Variable domain in full (rest from reference TRBV11-2 and TRBJ2-4): EAGVAQSPRYKIIEKRQSVAFWCNPISGHATLYWYQQILGQGPKLLIQFQNNGVVDDSQLPKDRFSAERLKGVDSTLKIQPAKLEDSAVYLCASSSSGTKNIQYFGAGTRLSVL.